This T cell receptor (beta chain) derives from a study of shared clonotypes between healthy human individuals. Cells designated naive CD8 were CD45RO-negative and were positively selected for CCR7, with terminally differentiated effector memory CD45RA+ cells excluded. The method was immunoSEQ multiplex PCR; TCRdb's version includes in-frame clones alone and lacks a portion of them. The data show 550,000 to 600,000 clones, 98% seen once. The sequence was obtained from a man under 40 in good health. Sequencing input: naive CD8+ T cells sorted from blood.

The CDR3 loop reads CASSQVQFNEKLFF. CDR3 nucleotides: TGCGCCAGCAGCCAAGTACAGTTTAATGAAAAACTGTTTTTT. V usage is TRBV4-1 and J usage is TRBJ1-4, with D unclear. The CDR3 consists of 14 residues. V was trimmed by 1 base and J by 4 bases, leaving 7 bases between them. CDR1 and CDR2 (germline): MGHRA, YSYEKL.